These 27 T cell receptor beta chains share one sample of origin, sequenced in a study of T cell responses to AZD1222 COVID-19 vaccine. Profiled with immunoSEQ multiplex PCR; TCRdb holds only in-frame clones, not every one. This table has about 100,000 clones, 86% appearing once. The sample here was peripheral blood, taken on day 0 of AZD1222 vaccination. The source is an adult in good health.

The genes are TRBV10-3 and TRBJ2-7, with 9 bases fitting TRBD1. Trimming removed 6 bases from V and 6 bases from J; junction bases left unmatched: 6. Germline CDR1 and CDR2: ENHRY and SYGVKD. The CDR3 is 13 amino acids. The CDR3 DNA reads TGTGCCATCAGCGGGACAGGGATAGCCGAGCAGTACTTC. Amino acid sequence: CAISGTGIAEQYF.

The chain joins TRBV4-1 to TRBJ1-2; the D is unclear. V lost 1 base and J 5 bases, leaving 17 bases between the germline ends. The CDR3 contains 16 residues. The germline gives CDR1 MGHRA, CDR2 YSYEKL. The CDR3 nucleotides are TGCGCCAGCAGCCAAGCACCGACTGCTCTCGCGTATGGCTACACCTTC. Its protein product is CASSQAPTALAYGYTF.

Written as DNA, the CDR3 is TGTGCCAGCAGCGGAGTGAGCACAGATACGCAGTATTTT. This encodes CASSGVSTDTQYF. This chain connects TRBV9 to TRBJ2-3; D unclear. The CDR3 has 13 residues. CDR1 SGDLS and CDR2 YYNGEE come from the germline V gene. V dropped 3 bases and J dropped 0 bases, with 5 bases sitting between them. Supplemented by reference TRBV9 and TRBJ2-3, the full variable domain reads DSGVTQTPKHLITATGQRVTLRCSPRSGDLSVYWYQQSLDQGLQFLIQYYNGEERAKGNILERFSAQQFPDLHSELNLSSLELGDSALYFCASSGVSTDTQYFGPGTRLTVL.

The V call is TRBV11-2, the J call TRBJ1-3; D is uncertain. CDR1 and CDR2 (germline): SGHAT, FQNNGV. V lost 0 bases and J 6 bases, leaving 6 bases between the germline ends. This CDR3 has 13 amino acids. The CDR3 spells CASSLDQLNTIYF. The CDR3 nucleotides are TGTGCCAGCAGCTTAGACCAGCTAAACACCATATATTTT. The variable domain in full, with the rest retrieved from reference TRBV11-2 and TRBJ1-3, is EAGVAQSPRYKIIEKRQSVAFWCNPISGHATLYWYQQILGQGPKLLIQFQNNGVVDDSQLPKDRFSAERLKGVDSTLKIQPAKLEDSAVYLCASSLDQLNTIYFGEGSWLTVV.

The chain uses TRBV7-9 and TRBJ1-2; D possibly corresponds to TRBD1 (6 bases). The CDR3 has 15 amino acids. Germline V gene sequence: CDR1 SEHNR, CDR2 FQNEAQ (reference sequence). Trimming shortened V by 5 bases and J by 9 bases, and 22 bases separated the two germline ends. The CDR3 region has the DNA TGTGCCAGCAGCCTTCATCATGAGACAGGACGAAGCTACACCTTC. Its translation: CASSLHHETGRSYTF.

The chain uses TRBV7-2 and TRBJ2-7; the D is unclear. Trimming pared 1 base from V and 6 bases from J, leaving 7 bases between. The CDR3 is 12 amino acids. Germline V CDR1 and CDR2: SGHTA, FQGNSA. CDR3 loop: CASSLDWGEQYF. CDR3 bases: TGTGCCAGCAGCTTAGACTGGGGCGAGCAGTACTTC.

Only a few counts were recorded for this clone. CDR3 amino acids: CASSLDQGIGGYTF. As DNA, the CDR3 is TGTGCCAGCAGCTTAGACCAGGGAATAGGTGGCTACACCTTC. V is TRBV7-2 and J is TRBJ1-2, with D possibly being TRBD1 (5 bases). The CDR3 runs 14 residues. Germline CDR1 is SGHTA and CDR2 is FQGNSA. Trimming pared 1 base from V and 7 bases from J, leaving 13 bases between.

The chain couples TRBV12-5 to TRBJ2-7, with TRBD1 matching 10 bases. From germline, CDR1 is LGHNT and CDR2 FRNRAP. The V gene end was trimmed by 4 bases and the J gene end by 5 bases; junction bases not matched to a gene: 2. The CDR3 extends over 13 amino acids. The CDR3 region has the DNA TGTGCTAGTGGTTGGACAGGGGGAAACGAGCAGTACTTC. Translation: CASGWTGGNEQYF. The variable domain in full, with the rest retrieved from reference TRBV12-5 and TRBJ2-7, is DARVTQTPRHKVTEMGQEVTMRCQPILGHNTVFWYRQTMMQGLELLAYFRNRAPLDDSGMPKDRFSAEMPDATLATLKIQPSEPRDSAVYFCASGWTGGNEQYFGPGTRLTVT.

The gene calls are TRBV24-1 and TRBJ2-3; tentative D call: TRBD1 (6 bases). Trimming pared 0 bases from V and 0 bases from J, leaving 24 bases between. The CDR3 extends over 21 amino acids. Per the germline V gene, CDR1 is KGHDR and CDR2 is SFDVKD. The CDR3 loop is CATSDLHEGPGVSTSTDTQYF. For the CDR3, the DNA is TGTGCCACCAGTGATTTGCATGAGGGGCCAGGGGTGAGTACTAGCACAGATACGCAGTATTTT.

V gene TRBV4-3 combines with J gene TRBJ2-1; 7 bases map to TRBD1. The CDR3 spans 13 residues. Germline lookup yields CDR1 LGHNA and CDR2 YSLEER. V lost 3 bases and J lost 15; bases outside the gene matches: 11. This CDR3 is CASSHPGQDGRFF. The CDR3 DNA reads TGCGCCAGCAGCCACCCCGGACAGGACGGGCGGTTCTTC.

V usage is TRBV7-2 and J usage is TRBJ2-1, with 16 bases aligning to TRBD2. The trim removed 5 bases at V and 7 bases at J, leaving 11 bases unmatched. The germline gives CDR1 SGHTA, CDR2 FQGNSA. The CDR3 is made up of 18 amino acids. As DNA, the CDR3 is TGTGCCAGCAGCCCAAAGGGACTAGCGGGAGGGGCGGGTAATGAGCAGTTCTTC. It is translated as CASSPKGLAGGAGNEQFF. The full variable domain, in which reference TRBV7-2 and TRBJ2-1 provide the parts outside the CDR3, is GAGVSQSPSNKVTEKGKDVELRCDPISGHTALYWYRQSLGQGLEFLIYFQGNSAPDKSGLPSDRFSAERTGGSVSTLTIQRTQQEDSAVYLCASSPKGLAGGAGNEQFFGPGTRLTVL.

This clone was detected once. The rearrangement joins TRBV29-1 to TRBJ2-5; 10 bases agree with TRBD1. The germline V gene has CDR1 SQVTM and CDR2 ANQGSEA. J was trimmed by 5 bases and V by 4 bases; bases with no gene match: 7. CDR3 size: 14 residues. DNA for the CDR3: TGCAGCGTTGCGGGACAGGGGAATAGGGAGACCCAGTACTTC. Translation: CSVAGQGNRETQYF.

This chain joins TRBV14 and TRBJ2-1; D is possibly TRBD2 (5 bases). V dropped 0 bases and J dropped 0 bases, with 6 bases sitting between them. Germline assignment: CDR1 SGHDN and CDR2 FVKESK. This CDR3 spans 15 amino acids. DNA for the CDR3: TGTGCCAGCAGCCAAGAACTAGGCTCCTACAATGAGCAGTTCTTC. Translated, it gives CASSQELGSYNEQFF.

The rearrangement uses TRBV11-1 and TRBJ2-7; D is perhaps TRBD1 (7 bases). The germline gives CDR1 SGHAT, CDR2 FQDESV (reference sequence). This CDR3 contains 15 residues. Trimming left V 5 bases short and J 6 bases short, with 20 bases between. The CDR3 nucleotides read TGTGCCAGCAGCCCCCAAGGGGGGACAGCGATCGAGCAGTACTTC. It specifies CASSPQGGTAIEQYF.

The V gene is TRBV11-3, the J gene TRBJ2-3; D call uncertain. CDR1 and CDR2 (germline): SGHNT, YENEEA. With 5 bases removed from V and 0 bases from J, the gap between germline ends came to 3 bases. The length of the CDR3 is 12 residues. The CDR3 here is CASSLSTDTQYF. The CDR3 DNA follows: TGTGCCAGCAGCCTTAGCACAGATACGCAGTATTTT.

The chain combines TRBV18 with TRBJ1-4, with D possibly matching TRBD1 (5 bases). Per the germline V gene, CDR1 is KGHSH and CDR2 is LQKENI. The V end was cut by 5 bases, the J end by 12 bases, with 28 bases between. CDR3 size: 17 residues. The CDR3 protein is CASSAKRMETAGRELFF. CDR3 DNA: TGTGCCAGCTCAGCTAAGAGAATGGAGACAGCTGGACGAGAACTGTTTTTT.

The chain uses TRBV7-2 and TRBJ2-2, with D possibly matching TRBD2 (5 bases). CDR1 and CDR2 (germline): SGHTA, FQGNSA. CDR3 size: 14 residues. V lost 0 bases, J lost 9 bases, and 11 bases lay in between. The CDR3 nucleotides read TGTGCCAGCAGCTTAGCGCCGGGGTACCGGGAGCTGTTTTTT. Translating it yields CASSLAPGYRELFF.

The rearrangement links TRBV2 to TRBJ2-5, with D possibly TRBD1 on 5 matching bases. V lost 6 bases and J lost 5, with 13 bases in between. This CDR3 is 13 amino acids long. CDR1 and CDR2 from the germline V gene are SNHLY and FYNNEI. The CDR3 is CASSRARMETQYF. Written as DNA, the CDR3 is TGTGCCAGCAGCAGGGCGCGCATGGAGACCCAGTACTTC.

The genes are TRBV6-5 and TRBJ1-1, with D hard to call. Germline CDR1 and CDR2: MNHEY and SVGAGI. Trimming pared 2 bases from V and 3 bases from J, leaving 10 bases between. This CDR3 is built from 14 residues. The DNA of the CDR3 is TGTGCCAGCAGTTACGAGGGCGGGTACACTGAAGCTTTCTTT. This encodes CASSYEGGYTEAFF.

The genes are TRBV7-7 and TRBJ1-1; 7 bases are shared with TRBD1. Trimming at V came to 7 bases and at J to 4 bases, leaving 3 bases not matched to a gene. The CDR3 loop spans 12 amino acids. Germline V gene sequence: CDR1 SSHAT, CDR2 FNYEAQ (reference sequence). This chain's CDR3 is CASIGGGTEAFF. CDR3 coding DNA: TGTGCCAGCATAGGGGGCGGCACTGAAGCTTTCTTT.

This clone was picked up one time. The chain is built from TRBV7-9 and TRBJ2-1, with D possibly called TRBD1 or TRBD2 (5 bases each). V lost 7 bases to trimming and J lost 5 bases, with 12 bases between them. CDR1 and CDR2 (germline): SEHNR, FQNEAQ (reference sequence). The CDR3 is made up of 13 amino acids. The CDR3 DNA reads TGTGCCAGCACCCCTCGGGGCAACAATGAGCAGTTCTTC. It specifies CASTPRGNNEQFF.

The chain recombines TRBV3-1 (or the pseudogene TRBV3-2) with TRBJ2-1; 13 nucleotides match TRBD2. Germline CDR1 is LGHDT and CDR2 is YNNKEL (reference sequence). The CDR3 has 17 amino acids. V dropped 4 bases and J dropped 8; count of bases not matched to a gene: 11. In nucleotides, the CDR3 is TGTGCCAGCAGCCGCGGACTAGCGGGAGCTTGTCTCCATGAGCAGTTCTTC. It yields the protein CASSRGLAGACLHEQFF.

The chain links TRBV7-2 to TRBJ2-3; 9 bases map to TRBD1. Trimming took 2 bases from V and 5 from J; bases not matched to a gene: 14. The CDR3 has 18 amino acids. In germline, CDR1 is SGHTA, CDR2 FQGNSA. The CDR3 sequence: CASSLIDNYRGPGDTQYF. The CDR3 DNA follows: TGTGCCAGCAGCTTAATTGACAACTACAGGGGGCCGGGAGATACGCAGTATTTT.

The chain combines TRBV5-4 with TRBJ1-2; D perhaps matches TRBD1 (6 bases). The ends were cut back, 0 bases at V and 8 bases at J, with 14 bases in the middle. From germline, CDR1 is SGHNT and CDR2 YYREEE (reference sequence). The CDR3 extends over 14 amino acids. CDR3 amino acids: CASSLDREGGGYTF. In nucleotides, the CDR3 is TGTGCCAGCAGCTTGGACAGGGAAGGTGGCGGCTACACCTTC. The full variable domain, in which reference TRBV5-4 and TRBJ1-2 provide the parts outside the CDR3, is ETGVTQSPTHLIKTRGQQVTLRCSSQSGHNTVSWYQQALGQGPQFIFQYYREEENGRGNFPPRFSGLQFPNYSSELNVNALELDDSALYLCASSLDREGGGYTFGSGTRLTVV.

The chain carries TRBV11-3 and TRBJ2-1, with 7 bases lining up with TRBD2. There are 16 residues in the CDR3. Germline-derived CDR1 and CDR2 are SGHNT and YENEEA. V was pared by 5 bases and J by 4 bases, with 11 bases of the junction left unmatched. This CDR3 is CASSRGAGAIYNEQFF. The CDR3 bases are TGTGCCAGCAGCCGAGGGGCGGGAGCAATTTACAATGAGCAGTTCTTC.

V gene TRBV27 combines with J gene TRBJ2-5, with D unclear. Looked up from germline, CDR1 is MNHEY and CDR2 is SMNVEV (reference sequence). The CDR3 length is 14 residues. Between the trimmed V and J ends, which lost 5 bases and 2 bases, there was a span of 12 bases. CDR3 amino acids: CASSPWVRQETQYF. CDR3 nucleotide sequence: TGTGCCAGCAGTCCCTGGGTCCGACAAGAGACCCAGTACTTC.

V gene TRBV28 combines with J gene TRBJ2-1; D tentatively fits TRBD1 or TRBD2 (5 bases each). V lost 2 bases, J lost 12 bases, and 8 bases lay in between. The length of the CDR3 is 11 residues. CDR1 is MDHEN and CDR2 is SYDVKM in the germline V gene. DNA of the CDR3: TGTGCCAGCAGTTTAGATGGGGGGCAGTTCTTC. Translating gives CASSLDGGQFF.